One sample yielded the 25 T cell receptor beta chains listed below, sequenced in a study of T-cell reconstitution after alpha-beta-depleted transplantation in children. As it was prepared, the TCRbeta library received unique molecular identifiers. TCRdb fed the PCR reads into MiXCR, producing one record per CDR3 protein. The sample lists 500,000 or so distinct CDR3 sequences, approximately 32% occurring once. The starting material was PBMCs from the stem cell graft donor, obtained from the stem cell graft. These receptors all stem from a human donor who donated a stem cell graft to a child with aplastic anemia.

The chain employs TRBV19 and TRBJ1-1, with unresolved D. The V gene's germline CDR1 is LNHDA and CDR2 SQIVND (reference sequence). The V end was cut by 7 bases, the J end by 1 base, with 10 bases between. The CDR3 contains 13 residues. CDR3 DNA sequence: TGTGCCAGTACCGCCAGAGAGAACACTGAAGCTTTCTTT. Protein: CASTARENTEAFF.

The chain carries TRBV7-6 and TRBJ1-3; the match to TRBD1 covers 10 bases. The trim removed 1 base at V and 4 bases at J, leaving 4 bases unmatched. The CDR3 is 16 amino acids. Germline V gives CDR1 SGHVS, CDR2 FNYEAQ. The CDR3 DNA reads TGTGCCAGCAGCTTAGGACAGGGGGCTGGAGGAAACACCATATATTTT. This codes for CASSLGQGAGGNTIYF.

The V gene is TRBV7-9, the J gene TRBJ1-1, with D possibly TRBD1 on 5 matching bases. Germline V CDR1 and CDR2: SEHNR, FQNEAQ (reference sequence). Trimming removed 5 bases from V and 3 bases from J, with 10 bases in between. This CDR3 is built from 13 residues. CDR3 in amino acids: CASSEDSYTEAFF. As DNA, the CDR3 is TGTGCCAGCAGCGAAGACAGCTACACTGAAGCTTTCTTT.

The count of this clonotype is one. CDR3 amino acids: CASSQAWGALYNEQFF. Written as DNA, the CDR3 is TGTGCCAGCAGCCAAGCTTGGGGGGCCCTATACAATGAGCAGTTCTTC. The gene calls are TRBV14 and TRBJ2-1; D may be TRBD1 or TRBD2 (6 bases each). Trimming shortened V by 1 base and J by 4 bases, and 14 bases separated the two germline ends. The CDR3 runs 16 residues. Germline V gives CDR1 SGHDN, CDR2 FVKESK.

This chain connects TRBV10-3 to TRBJ2-5, with D possibly being TRBD2 (6 bases). This CDR3 is built from 12 residues. Trimming removed 10 bases at V and 5 bases at J, with 14 bases between. CDR1 and CDR2 from the germline V gene are ENHRY and SYGVKD. CDR3 in amino acids: CATGGGTETQYF. The CDR3 DNA sequence: TGTGCCACTGGGGGAGGTACGGAGACCCAGTACTTC.

This clonotype was observed a few times. The chain uses TRBV12-3 or TRBV12-4 and TRBJ2-5; D perhaps matches TRBD2 (6 bases). Trimming took off 7 bases at V and 1 base at J, with 19 bases between the two ends. The CDR3 extends over 16 amino acids. CDR3 protein: CASNSRDSRFQETQYF. The CDR3 region has the DNA TGTGCCAGCAATTCCCGGGACTCCCGATTCCAAGAGACCCAGTACTTC.

This clonotype was seen a few times. This chain uses TRBV29-1 with TRBJ2-1; D gene unclear. This CDR3 is built from 13 residues. V was clipped by 6 bases and J by 6 bases, with 15 bases between them. The germline V gene encodes CDR1 SQVTM and CDR2 ANQGSEA. The CDR3 DNA follows: TGCAGCGTCCTGGCCGTCCGTCTCAATGAGCAGTTCTTC. This sequence encodes CSVLAVRLNEQFF.

The CDR3: CASSLQPGSGPREQFF. The CDR3 region has the DNA TGTGCCAGCAGCCTGCAACCGGGATCAGGGCCTAGGGAGCAGTTCTTC. The gene calls are TRBV7-8 and TRBJ2-1; the D gene could be TRBD1 or TRBD2 (5 bases each). V was clipped by 5 bases and J by 10 bases, with 24 bases between them. CDR1 SGHVS and CDR2 FQNEAQ come from the germline V gene. The CDR3 loop spans 16 amino acids. Complete variable domain (other parts from reference TRBV7-8 and TRBJ2-1): GAGVSQSPRYKVAKRGQDVALRCDPISGHVSLFWYQQALGQGPEFLTYFQNEAQLDKSGLPSDRFFAERPEGSVSTLKIQRTQQEDSAVYLCASSLQPGSGPREQFFGPGTRLTVL.

This chain connects TRBV28 to TRBJ1-3, with TRBD1 identical over 8 bases. V lost 2 bases and J lost 3; bases outside the gene matches: 3. The CDR3 sequence is 15 residues long. Germline CDR1 is MDHEN and CDR2 is SYDVKM. CDR3 nucleotides: TGTGCCAGCAGTTTACAGGGGGCGTATGGAAACACCATATATTTT. Amino acids: CASSLQGAYGNTIYF.

The chain employs TRBV21-1 and TRBJ1-1. TRBV21-1 is described as a pseudogene. CDR3 length: 15 residues. CDR3 amino acids: CASSKVGQHNTEAFF. CDR3 DNA: TGTGCCAGCAGCAAAGTTGGGCAGCATAACACTGAAGCTTTCTTT.

CDR3 DNA sequence: TGTGCCAGCACGGGAGAAAAGGAGGGACTCGTTAACTATGGCTACACCTTC. This encodes CASTGEKEGLVNYGYTF. The chain has TRBV12-3 or TRBV12-4 and TRBJ1-2; possible D gene TRBD1, 5 bases. The CDR3 is 17 amino acids. The germline V and J ends were trimmed by 7 bases and 1 base, with 22 bases remaining between them.

This clonotype showed up just a few times. The V call is TRBV4-2, the J call TRBJ1-1, with a weak D call TRBD1 (5 bases). Per germline, CDR1 LGHNA and CDR2 YNFKEQ. Trimming removed 4 bases from V and 4 bases from J, with 13 bases in between. The CDR3 is 14 amino acids. CDR3 region: CASSRNRDGTEAFF. CDR3 coding DNA: TGTGCCAGCAGCCGGAACCGGGACGGCACTGAAGCTTTCTTT.

The rearrangement links TRBV29-1 to TRBJ1-1; 7 bases map to TRBD1. CDR1 SQVTM and CDR2 ANQGSEA come from the germline V gene. CDR3 size: 13 residues. J lost 2 bases, V lost 6 bases, and 6 bases had no gene match. CDR3 amino acids: CSVETGTNTEAFF. DNA of the CDR3: TGCAGCGTGGAGACAGGGACTAACACTGAAGCTTTCTTT.

This clonotype appeared a few times. V and J are TRBV30 and TRBJ1-2; 11 nucleotides match TRBD1. Germline-derived CDR1 and CDR2 are GTSNPN and SVGIG (reference sequence). V dropped 3 bases and J dropped 6; count of bases not matched to a gene: 6. CDR3 size: 14 residues. The DNA for the CDR3 is TGTGCCTGGAGACGGGACAGGGGGAATAATGGCTACACCTTC. Protein: CAWRRDRGNNGYTF. Full variable domain (outside the CDR3, taken from reference TRBV30 and TRBJ1-2): SQTIHQWPATLVQPVGSPLSLECTVEGTSNPNLYWYRQAAGRGLQLLFYSVGIGQISSEVPQNLSASRPQDRQFILSSKKLLLSDSGFYLCAWRRDRGNNGYTFGSGTRLTVV.

The chain joins TRBV6-1 to TRBJ2-7, with a tentative D call TRBD1 (6 bases). Germline lookup yields CDR1 MNHNS and CDR2 SASEGT. CDR3 size: 13 residues. The ends were cut back, 7 bases at V and 3 bases at J, with 13 bases in the middle. In nucleotides, the CDR3 is TGTGCCAGCAACCCGACAGGATTCTACGAGCAGTACTTC. Amino acids: CASNPTGFYEQYF.

This clonotype was detected a few times. This chain links TRBV12-3 or TRBV12-4 with TRBJ1-1; 7 bases are a match to TRBD1. The CDR3 covers 14 residues. The J segment lost 2 bases and the V segment lost 4 bases, leaving 4 bases of the junction unmatched. Here the CDR3 reads CASSSYRGNTEAFF. CDR3 nucleotides: TGTGCCAGCAGTTCCTACAGGGGTAACACTGAAGCTTTCTTT.

The chain joins TRBV7-9 to TRBJ2-7; D tentatively reads TRBD1 or TRBD2 (6 bases each). The CDR3 sequence is 17 residues long. V dropped 1 base and J dropped 4 bases, with 20 bases sitting between them. Germline CDR1 reads SEHNR; CDR2 reads FQNEAQ (reference sequence). CDR3 in amino acids: CASSLGPGEGGRYEQYF. The CDR3 DNA sequence: TGTGCCAGCAGCTTAGGACCGGGAGAGGGGGGCCGATACGAGCAGTACTTC. The full variable domain, in which reference TRBV7-9 and TRBJ2-7 provide the parts outside the CDR3, is DTGVSQNPRHKITKRGQNVTFRCDPISEHNRLYWYRQTLGQGPEFLTYFQNEAQLEKSRLLSDRFSAERPKGSFSTLEIQRTEQGDSAMYLCASSLGPGEGGRYEQYFGPGTRLTVT.

V usage is TRBV10-3 and J usage is TRBJ1-5; perhaps TRBD1 as D (5 bases). Germline V lookup: CDR1 ENHRY, CDR2 SYGVKD. The germline V and J ends were trimmed by 2 bases and 2 bases, with 16 bases remaining between them. The CDR3 consists of 17 residues. The CDR3 nucleotides read TGTGCCATCAGTGAGAATCCGGAATTGGGACGCAATCAGCCCCAGCATTTT. This gives the protein CAISENPELGRNQPQHF.

V gene TRBV12-3 or TRBV12-4 combines with J gene TRBJ2-1, with 10 nucleotides matching TRBD2. The CDR3 loop spans 15 amino acids. V lost 10 bases and J lost 8; bases outside the gene matches: 14. CDR3: CAICLVASGSYEQFF. The CDR3 nucleotides are TGTGCCATCTGTTTAGTGGCTAGCGGGAGCTATGAGCAGTTCTTC.

The V and J genes are TRBV29-1 and TRBJ2-5; 9 bases align to TRBD2. The better agreement between TRBJ2-7 and the DNA end casts doubt on the J call. Germline assignment: CDR1 SQVTM and CDR2 ANQGSEA. The CDR3 covers 15 residues. The CDR3 protein is CSVEEASGIGSEQYF. In DNA, the CDR3 is TGCAGCGTTGAAGAAGCTAGCGGGATTGGGAGCGAGCAGTACTTC.

The CDR3 here is CASSVPGQGNIQYF. As DNA, the CDR3 is TGTGCCAGCAGCGTACCGGGACAGGGCAACATTCAGTACTTC. The chain combines TRBV11-3 with TRBJ2-4, with 9 bases aligning to TRBD1. This CDR3 has 14 residues. V was clipped by 5 bases and J by 7 bases; unmatched bases: 6. CDR1 and CDR2 from the germline V gene are SGHNT and YENEEA.

The rearrangement links TRBV12-3 or TRBV12-4 to TRBJ2-7, with D perhaps being TRBD1 or TRBD2 (5 bases each). The ends were cut back, 6 bases at V and 6 bases at J, with 18 bases in the middle. CDR3 length equals 14 residues. The CDR3 spells CASRRGREHGEQYF. The CDR3, as DNA: TGTGCCAGCAGGAGGGGCAGGGAACACGGCGAGCAGTACTTC.

The chain carries TRBV5-1 and TRBJ1-1, with D possibly being TRBD1 (5 bases). Germline CDR1 SGHRS, CDR2 YFSETQ. This CDR3 spans 15 amino acids. With 3 bases removed from V and 1 base from J, the gap between germline ends came to 13 bases. The CDR3 coding sequence is TGCGCCAGCAGCTCCGAAGGGCAGGGGAACACTGAAGCTTTCTTT. Protein product: CASSSEGQGNTEAFF.

The rearrangement links TRBV28 to TRBJ2-3; the match to TRBD2 covers 10 bases. J was trimmed by 2 bases and V by 4 bases; bases with no gene match: 9. The CDR3 spans 17 residues. Germline V lookup: CDR1 MDHEN, CDR2 SYDVKM. The chain's CDR3 is CASSSSGSALNTDTQYF. CDR3 nucleotides: TGTGCCAGCAGTTCTAGCGGGAGTGCCCTTAACACAGATACGCAGTATTTT.

The chain links TRBV30 to TRBJ1-2; 10 nucleotides line up with TRBD1. CDR3 size: 14 residues. Germline V gene data show CDR1 as GTSNPN and CDR2 as SVGIG (reference sequence). J gave up 6 bases and V 3 bases, and 7 bases lay outside the gene matches. CDR3 bases: TGTGCCTGGAGACACCCGGGACAGGGGAATGGCTACACCTTC. Residues: CAWRHPGQGNGYTF.